This section outlines one T cell receptor beta chain sequence together with its context. Its binding antigen is unknown. Per-base quality was not reported, and no clone a single base away is much larger than it. CDR1 and CDR2, per the germline V gene, are LGHNA and YNFKEQ. V drops 0 bases and J drops 5 bases, leaving 14 bases in between. The cysteine opens and the phenylalanine closes a CDR3 of 16 amino acids. Only the CDR3 portion is preserved as DNA: 48 bases, with reading frame beginning at the first base. Receptor amplification or capture employed multiplex PCR. TCRdb names Illumina HiSeq 4000 as the instrument used. CDR3 regions were amplified by Arm-PCR with iRepertoire HTBI primers to construct TCR beta libraries. Before sequencing, the PCR products went through gel purification. As for how the authors treated the data: Gene usage analysis of CDR3 amino acid clonotypes relied on the roughly 58 TRBV and 15 or so TRBJ segments identified across samples. Filtered high-quality paired reads were merged into contigs using COPE and FqMerger. Contigs were aligned with BLAST to IMGT TRBV, TRBD and TRBJ reference genes, and CDR3 was defined per IMGT. Highly expanded clones were defined as clonotypes with a frequency above 0.1%. Shannon entropy was used to measure repertoire diversity, and the Gini coefficient was used to measure V-J evenness. A clonotype was considered public if more than one individual shared it. TCRdb ran its own pipeline on the public reads, namely fastp trimming at Q25 and MiXCR clone calling, and kept in-frame beta chains. Rows with a matching CDR3 protein are joined into one entry that keeps the most common DNA and genes. The V and J calls, along with clone size, are taken from TCRdb and not from the paper's own processing. Across this sample there are about 450,000 distinct CDR3 sequences, with around 17% seen only once. The leading ten clones occupy approximately 11% of the sample.

This sample was included in a study of regulatory T cells in long-lasting Graves disease (dated by TCRdb to the early 2020s). Notes on the research overall: Newly diagnosed Graves' disease patients had taken antithyroid drugs for less than 3 months. Patients with persistent Graves' disease were compared with patients with newly diagnosed Graves' disease using TCR sequencing and RNA sequencing of peripheral blood. The study was registered as a clinical trial and conducted in China. A total of 33 samples underwent TCR sequencing: about 13 from persistent and about 20 from newly diagnosed Graves' disease patients.

The time point label of this sample denotes: newly diagnosed GD, antithyroid drugs for less than 3 months. RNA was extracted from PBMCs in TRIzol for both TCR sequencing and RNA sequencing. Graves' disease was diagnosed according to American Thyroid Association guidelines. Patients were recruited from an endocrinology department in Xi'an, China. Each patient gave around 9.2 milliliters of peripheral blood, collected in an EDTA anticoagulant tube. Ficoll Paque Plus density gradient separation was used to isolate PBMCs, and no further T cell sorting was done. An Agilent 2100 Bioanalyzer and agarose gel were used to check RNA quality, while a NanoDrop 2000 measured RNA concentration. Results the study describes overall, beyond this receptor: A larger number of public clonotypes was shared among persistent patients (approximately 3,000) than among newly diagnosed patients (roughly 1,000). As a limitation, the authors acknowledged that the small sample size may reduce accuracy. Only the TCR beta chain was sequenced and analyzed. TRBV28, TRBJ1-2 and TRBJ2-5 were preferentially used in persistent disease, while TRBV20-1 and TRBJ2-1 were favored in newly diagnosed disease. Compared with newly diagnosed patients, persistent Graves' disease patients had lower TCR Shannon entropy and fewer highly expanded clones, which suggests clonal expansion. The study examined only peripheral blood because the primary lesion, thyroid tissue, could not be accessed.

These same records also appear under a second study, on T cells in Graves' hyperthyroidism and ophthalmopathy. That second report states: Graves' hyperthyroidism was defined as stable when no progression to ophthalmopathy occurred over 18 months of follow-up. The hyperthyroidism patients were between 18 and 65 years old and newly diagnosed, with a disease duration of less than 2 months. The study excluded patients with uncontrolled infections, other autoimmune diseases, pregnancy or lactation. Clinical symptoms, serum thyroxine and TRAb, thyroid ultrasound, and orbital computed tomography formed the basis for the diagnoses. A first-round RT-PCR of the TCR CDR3 used the HTBI primer set with the Qiagen OneStep RT-PCR kit. Most expanded thyroid clonotypes (frequency above 0.001) were also found in blood, which suggests that blood repertoires may mirror thyroid immune responses. In cross-validation, a model built on a 13 V-J signature told ophthalmopathy apart from stable hyperthyroidism with roughly 87% sensitivity and around 81% specificity, and in testing the same model reached 80%/75%. In validation, progression to ophthalmopathy was predicted by the model with roughly 69% sensitivity and roughly 76% specificity, a median of approximately 6.5 months before onset. A discovery cohort of about 100 patients, 43 with Graves' ophthalmopathy and under 60 with stable Graves' hyperthyroidism, was used to find distinguishing TCR V-J signatures. Prospective prediction of ophthalmopathy was tested in an independent validation cohort consisting of 18 to 20 hyperthyroidism patients and approximately 16 patients who later progressed to ophthalmopathy. For training and testing, the roughly 100 patients in the discovery cohort were randomly divided in a 7:3 ratio. In addition, the study compared T-cell repertoires in thyroid tissue and in blood from several Graves' hyperthyroidism patients. Following sampling, methimazole starting at 30 mg daily was given to hyperthyroidism patients, and high-dose intravenous methylprednisolone was given to ophthalmopathy patients. Libraries were constructed in a second round of multiplex PCR, after which size selection and purification were carried out. Sequencing of the libraries was done on an Illumina HiSeq2000 using paired-end 100 bp reads. SOAPnuke was used to process the raw data, with reads discarded if the reads contained adapters or uncalled bases, had a mean Phred below 15, or lacked an exact constant-primer or identifier match. COPE v1.2.5 was used to merge high-quality paired reads, and clonotypes were defined as unique nucleotide sequences. Clonotypes were aligned to IMGT TRBV, TRBD and TRBJ reference segments using MiTCR v1.1. The analysis included only V-J combinations with a frequency above 0.0001, which together covered over 98% of the repertoires. The TCS score was defined as the ratio of F50 (clonal expansion) to E x V (chaos), calculated using BLOSUM62-based TCRdist between CDR3 peptides within each V-J. Welch's t-statistics and random forest reduced roughly 500 V-J features to 13, which were used in a naive Bayes classifier (R e1071). Sample size was not statistically predetermined, and blinding of investigators to group allocation was not performed. The paper reports TCR Vbeta CDR3 sequencing of approximately 140 peripheral blood samples: approximately 41 ophthalmopathy, roughly 80 hyperthyroidism and 17 progressor patients.

The source was peripheral blood mononuclear cells (PBMCs), collected at new diagnosis, from a patient treated with antithyroid drugs. This TCR was sampled from a woman aged 25 to 39 with Graves disease. Donor details come from another sample of the same person, matched by shared clones. The chain was built from TRBV4-2 and TRBJ1-5, with the D gene not confidently named. The CDR3 corresponds to CASSQDGQLRDQPQHF. The nucleotide sequence is given as TGTGCCAGCAGCCAAGATGGCCAGCTCCGTGATCAGCCCCAGCATTTT.